One and the same sample provided the 32 T cell receptor beta chains below, sequenced in a study of blood T cells in healthy people across ages. Using a J-beta primer mix together with a sample-barcoded 5' primer, a second PCR was run for roughly 6 to 12 cycles. TCRdb used MiXCR to reprocess the 5' RACE reads, holding one entry per CDR3 protein. The sample has hundreds of thousands of distinct CDR3 sequences, roughly 50% seen once; the top ten hold roughly 22%. Sequencing used blood. The receptor source for this set is a man aged 25-45 years in good health.

This chain connects TRBV9 to TRBJ2-2; possibly TRBD2 for D (6 bases). Germline V lookup: CDR1 SGDLS, CDR2 YYNGEE. V lost 0 bases to trimming and J lost 5 bases, with 11 bases between them. This CDR3 has 15 residues. This CDR3 reads CASSVVGGTTGELFF. As DNA, the CDR3 is TGTGCCAGCAGCGTAGTTGGGGGGACGACCGGGGAGCTGTTTTTT.

This clonotype was counted a few times. The chain uses TRBV20-1 and TRBJ2-7; 9 bases fit TRBD1. Germline CDR1 DFQATT, CDR2 SNEGSKA (reference sequence). The CDR3 loop spans 13 amino acids. After removal of 5 bases from V and 4 bases from J, the junction contained 6 bases not matched to a gene. As DNA, the CDR3 is TGCAGTGCTGGGGACAGGGTGACATACGAGCAGTACTTC. This sequence encodes CSAGDRVTYEQYF.

The chain combines TRBV6-6 with TRBJ1-5; tentatively, D is TRBD1 (5 bases). V gave up 2 bases and J gave up 0 bases, with 8 bases separating them. This CDR3 has 15 residues. The germline V gene has CDR1 MNHNY and CDR2 SVGAGI (reference sequence). The CDR3 spells CASSYIRDSNQPQHF. CDR3 coding DNA: TGTGCCAGCAGTTACATCAGGGATAGCAATCAGCCCCAGCATTTT.

The chain has TRBV12-3 or TRBV12-4 and TRBJ1-5; possible D gene TRBD1, 6 bases. This CDR3 spans 14 amino acids. Trimming left V 10 bases short and J 1 base short, with 14 bases between. As DNA, the CDR3 is TGTGCCACCGCCCGGGGGGGCAGCAATCAGCCCCAGCATTTT. Its translation: CATARGGSNQPQHF.

Remarks on this clonotype: A read error may produce the germline difference seen at one junction end. The chain has TRBV5-1 and TRBJ1-2; weak D call: TRBD1 (6 bases). The CDR3 runs 14 residues. From germline, CDR1 is SGHRS and CDR2 YFSETQ. This chain's CDR3 is CASSLGQANYGYTF. CDR3 nucleotides: TGTGCCAGCAGTCTGGGACAAGCTAACTATGGCTACACCTTC.

The chain carries TRBV20-1 and TRBJ2-5, with D possibly matching TRBD1 (6 bases). Trimming left V 6 bases short and J 11 bases short, with 25 bases between. The CDR3 covers 14 residues. Germline loops: CDR1 DFQATT, CDR2 SNEGSKA (reference sequence). CDR3: CSALWQGSGDEQYF. In DNA form, the CDR3 reads TGCAGTGCCCTCTGGCAGGGGTCGGGCGATGAGCAGTACTTC.

To note about this clonotype: A read error may account for a junction end that differs from germline. V is TRBV7-2 and J is TRBJ2-3; 8 bases map to TRBD1. The CDR3 runs to 14 residues. Germline V gene sequence: CDR1 SGHTA, CDR2 FQGNSA. The CDR3 nucleotides read TGTGCCGGCAGCCCCGGACAGGGATGGGATACGCAGTATTTT. The encoded protein is CAGSPGQGWDTQYF.

Details on this clonotype: One end of the junction fails to match germline, which may point to a read error. The chain recombines TRBV4-1 with TRBJ2-1; D possibly corresponds to TRBD1 (6 bases). CDR3 size: 14 residues. Germline V gene sequence: CDR1 MGHRA, CDR2 YSYEKL. The chain's CDR3 is CASSQAHRDNGQFF. CDR3 nucleotide sequence: TGCGCCAGCAGCCAAGCACACCGGGACAATGGGCAGTTCTTC.

CDR3 residues: CASSNSRGHHSYEQYF. In DNA, the CDR3 is TGTGCCAGCAGCAATTCTAGGGGCCACCACTCCTACGAGCAGTACTTC. The V and J genes are TRBV7-9 and TRBJ2-7; D is possibly TRBD1 (5 bases). Germline assignment: CDR1 SEHNR and CDR2 FQNEAQ (reference sequence). The CDR3 contains 16 residues. The V end lost 5 bases, the J end lost 0 bases, and 17 bases lay between the germline ends. The full variable domain, with the rest looked up from reference TRBV7-9 and TRBJ2-7, is DTGVSQNPRHKITKRGQNVTFRCDPISEHNRLYWYRQTLGQGPEFLTYFQNEAQLEKSRLLSDRFSAERPKGSFSTLEIQRTEQGDSAMYLCASSNSRGHHSYEQYFGPGTRLTVT.

This clonotype showed up just a few times. The J gene is TRBJ2-3, the V gene TRBV4-2, with a tentative D call TRBD2 (5 bases). This CDR3 is built from 13 residues. V was pared by 5 bases and J by 6 bases, with 12 bases between. The V gene's germline CDR1 is LGHNA and CDR2 YNFKEQ. This CDR3 reads CASSLRGEDTQYF. In DNA, the CDR3 is TGTGCCAGCAGCTTACGTGGGGAGGATACGCAGTATTTT.

As regards this clonotype: The missing conserved phenylalanine or tryptophan at the end of this CDR3 makes a read error likely. The genes are TRBV20-1 and TRBJ2-5; TRBD2 matches 9 bases. The trim removed 4 bases at V and 1 base at J, leaving 4 bases unmatched. The CDR3 has 14 amino acids. CDR1 and CDR2 (germline): DFQATT, SNEGSKA (reference sequence). The CDR3 sequence is CSATLAGLQETQYS. CDR3 DNA: TGCAGTGCTACCCTAGCGGGGCTCCAAGAGACCCAGTACTCC.

A note on this clonotype: A much larger clone differs by one base, so this may be a read error. The chain links TRBV12-3 or TRBV12-4 to TRBJ2-3, with TRBD1 identical over 7 bases. The CDR3 length is 14 residues. CDR3 residues: CASSCRGRGDMQYF. CDR3 DNA: TGTGCCAGCAGTTGCAGGGGGAGAGGAGATATGCAGTATTTT.

This clonotype was counted only a few times. The chain recombines TRBV7-2 with TRBJ2-5; 10 bases match TRBD2. The CDR3 contains 15 residues. With V trimmed by 5 bases and J by 7 bases, 10 bases remained unmatched. Germline V lookup: CDR1 SGHTA, CDR2 FQGNSA. Written as DNA, the CDR3 is TGTGCCAGCAGCCCGACTAGCGGGCAAGGAGTGACCCAGTACTTC. Translating it yields CASSPTSGQGVTQYF.

This clonotype was seen many times. The genes are TRBV4-3 and TRBJ1-1; possibly TRBD1 for D (5 bases). CDR1 is LGHNA, CDR2 YSLEER, per germline. V gave up 1 base and J gave up 3 bases, with 18 bases separating them. This CDR3 is built from 17 residues. CDR3 loop: CASSQGVGVNPYTEAFF. The CDR3 coding sequence is TGCGCCAGCAGCCAAGGTGTAGGGGTCAACCCTTACACTGAAGCTTTCTTT.

This clonotype appeared a single time. The chain employs TRBV7-2 and TRBJ1-2, with D perhaps matching TRBD1 (6 bases). The CDR3 contains 15 residues. Germline V gene lookup returns CDR1 SGHTA and CDR2 FQGNSA. V was cut by 2 bases and J by 4 bases, with 14 bases left in between. CDR3 in amino acids: CASSLMGGALYGYTF. For the CDR3, the DNA is TGTGCCAGCAGCTTAATGGGGGGCGCGCTCTATGGCTACACCTTC.

The chain recombines TRBV5-6 with TRBJ1-2; a weak D match, TRBD1 (6 bases). The V and J ends lost 2 bases and 7 bases respectively, with 15 bases between them. The length of the CDR3 is 14 residues. Germline CDR1 reads SGHDT; CDR2 reads YYEEEE. CDR3 sequence (DNA): TGTGCCAGCAGCTTACCAGGACAGACAGTTGGCTACACCTTC. Translating gives CASSLPGQTVGYTF.

J is TRBJ1-5 and V is TRBV3-1; D remains ambiguous. V was shortened by 6 bases and J by 3 bases, with 12 bases between the two germline ends. The CDR3 has 14 residues. Germline V gene lookup returns CDR1 LGHDT and CDR2 YNNKEL (reference sequence). The CDR3 DNA follows: TGTGCCAGCAGTTCCGTGCAGAACAATCAGCCCCAGCATTTT. Encoded protein: CASSSVQNNQPQHF.

The chain is built from TRBV20-1 and TRBJ1-5; TRBD1 is a possible D gene (6 bases). Trimming pared 0 bases from V and 7 bases from J, leaving 19 bases between. The CDR3 has 16 amino acids. Per the germline V gene, CDR1 is DFQATT and CDR2 is SNEGSKA (reference sequence). The CDR3 DNA sequence: TGCAGTGCTAGAGATCTCAGGGGAGGTTGGGTCCAGCCCCAGCATTTT. It yields the protein CSARDLRGGWVQPQHF.

This clonotype was detected only a few times. The chain uses TRBV4-2 and TRBJ2-1; TRBD1 agrees at 8 bases. The CDR3 length is 17 residues. Losses at the gene ends were 1 base for V and 4 bases for J; bases not matched to a gene: 9. Germline CDR1 LGHNA, CDR2 YNFKEQ. The DNA of the CDR3 is TGTGCCAGCAGCCAAGTATCCCACAGGGGGTTTTACAATGAGCAGTTCTTC. Its protein is CASSQVSHRGFYNEQFF.

This clonotype was seen only a few times. V gene TRBV20-1 combines with J gene TRBJ2-5, with D unresolved. The CDR3 sequence is 11 residues long. Germline V gives CDR1 DFQATT, CDR2 SNEGSKA (reference sequence). Trimming took 0 bases from V and 4 from J, leaving 3 bases between them. For the CDR3, the DNA is TGCAGTGCTAGAGAGGGAGAGACCCAGTACTTC. It translates to CSAREGETQYF.

This clonotype was seen more than once but under ten times. The chain recombines TRBV29-1 with TRBJ1-2; D remains ambiguous. Between the trimmed V and J ends, which lost 4 bases and 3 bases, there was a span of 9 bases. The germline CDR1 and CDR2 sequences are SQVTM and ANQGSEA. This CDR3 has 12 amino acids. The DNA for the CDR3 is TGCAGCGTTGGCAGACATGACTATGGCTACACCTTC. Protein: CSVGRHDYGYTF.

About this clonotype itself: It may be a read error: a sequence one base away is much more abundant. The V and J genes are TRBV6-2 or TRBV6-3 and TRBJ2-1; 7 bases fit TRBD2. Looked up from germline, CDR1 is MNHEY and CDR2 is SVGEGT. This CDR3 is built from 15 residues. CDR3 in DNA: TGTGCCAGCAGCCTTGGACTAGTCTCCCACAATGAGCAGTTCTTC. The encoded protein is CASSLGLVSHNEQFF.

This sequence joins TRBV15 and TRBJ2-7; D uncertain. V was pared by 0 bases and J by 6 bases, with 15 bases between. CDR3 length: 15 amino acids. Looked up from germline, CDR1 is LNHNV and CDR2 is YYDKDF (reference sequence). The CDR3 coding sequence is TGTGCCACCAGCAGAGATCGTGGTGTTGCCTCCGAGCAGTACTTC. It encodes CATSRDRGVASEQYF.

The chain combines TRBV2 with TRBJ2-1, with a possible D match to TRBD2 (7 bases). Trimming pared 6 bases from V and 3 bases from J, leaving 18 bases between. CDR1 and CDR2 (germline): SNHLY, FYNNEI. The CDR3 sequence is 16 residues long. CDR3 coding DNA: TGTGCCAGCAGGGAGGTGGGGGGGCCCATCTACAATGAGCAGTTCTTC. This encodes CASREVGGPIYNEQFF.

The chain is built from TRBV9 and TRBJ2-7, with 11 bases lining up with TRBD1. Germline trimming cut 3 bases from V and 6 bases from J; bases unmatched to any gene: 5. The CDR3 runs to 14 residues. Germline CDR1 and CDR2: SGDLS and YYNGEE. CDR3 loop: CASSAGQGACEQYF. CDR3 coding DNA: TGTGCCAGCAGCGCTGGACAGGGGGCCTGCGAGCAGTACTTC.

The chain employs TRBV7-7 and TRBJ2-5; D tentatively fits TRBD1 or TRBD2 (5 bases each). This CDR3 spans 17 amino acids. Germline V lookup: CDR1 SSHAT, CDR2 FNYEAQ (reference sequence). Trimming shortened V by 5 bases and J by 1 base, and 20 bases separated the two germline ends. The CDR3 is CASSTHPLWGTQETQYF. CDR3 DNA sequence: TGTGCCAGCAGCACACATCCCCTCTGGGGGACCCAAGAGACCCAGTACTTC.

The rearrangement links TRBV6-2 or TRBV6-3 to TRBJ2-1, with D possibly matching TRBD2 (6 bases). V lost 2 bases and J lost 13, with 30 bases in between. Germline CDR1 is MNHEY and CDR2 is SVGEGT. The CDR3 spans 18 residues. The CDR3 DNA is TGTGCCAGCAGTTACGTACCCTACCATGGGGGAGGTGGGGAGACCCAGTTCTTC. Residues: CASSYVPYHGGGGETQFF.

The V gene is TRBV5-1, the J gene TRBJ1-2; D is ambiguous. The ends were cut back, 0 bases at V and 3 bases at J, with 6 bases in the middle. Germline loops: CDR1 SGHRS, CDR2 YFSETQ. The CDR3 extends over 13 amino acids. CDR3 DNA sequence: TGCGCCAGCAGCTTGGAGTGGGACTATGGCTACACCTTC. This sequence encodes CASSLEWDYGYTF.

V gene TRBV12-3 or TRBV12-4 combines with J gene TRBJ2-1; 8 bases map to TRBD1. CDR3 length equals 11 residues. Trimming removed 6 bases from V and 14 bases from J; junction bases left unmatched: 6. Here the CDR3 DNA reads TGTGCCAGCAGGGGGACAGGCCGGAAGTTCTTC. This encodes CASRGTGRKFF.

This clonotype was picked up a small number of times. The chain recombines TRBV7-2 with TRBJ2-3, with D unclear. Deletions cut 11 bases from V and 0 bases from J, with 15 bases between. The V gene's germline CDR1 is SGHTA and CDR2 FQGNSA. The CDR3 sequence is 14 residues long. The CDR3 region is CASVNRASTDTQYF. DNA for the CDR3: TGTGCCTCGGTCAATAGGGCGAGCACAGATACGCAGTATTTT.

The genes are TRBV9 and TRBJ2-1; 13 bases match TRBD2. After removal of 0 bases from V and 8 bases from J, the junction contained 14 bases not matched to a gene. This CDR3 spans 19 amino acids. CDR1 is SGDLS and CDR2 is YYNGEE in the germline V gene. The CDR3 nucleotides read TGTGCCAGCAGCGTAGATTCTTGGGGACTAGCGGGGACTCGTGATGAGCAGTTCTTC. Protein sequence: CASSVDSWGLAGTRDEQFF.

The chain links TRBV6-2 or TRBV6-3 to TRBJ2-7; D may be TRBD2 (5 bases). The CDR3 contains 15 residues. Per the germline V gene, CDR1 is MNHEY and CDR2 is SVGEGT. V gave up 1 base and J gave up 0 bases, with 10 bases separating them. The CDR3 sequence: CASSYWRTFSYEQYF. The CDR3 nucleotides read TGTGCCAGCAGTTACTGGAGGACCTTCTCCTACGAGCAGTACTTC.